A selection of T cell receptor beta chains follows, all from one sample in a study of Tregs in tolerant kidney transplant recipients. Profiling relied on immunoSEQ multiplex PCR, and the TCRdb table lists in-frame clones only, not all of them. The profile covers some 66,000 clones, with roughly 92% appearing a single time and 10% to 11% taken by the ten largest. The starting material was CD8+ T cells from blood, obtained before the transplant. These receptors were taken from a human donor who received a combined kidney and bone marrow transplant. Each CDR3 is given without its conserved first and last residue. Fields, in order: V gene, J gene, CDR3 length, D gene, CDR3 protein. A D gene is named only where the DNA matches it firmly.

TRBV13	TRBJ1-6	14	-	ASSLVDSSYNSPLH
TRBV19	TRBJ2-7	12	TRBD1	ASSGTGGVYEQY
TRBV10-3	TRBJ2-2	9	-	ATSGTGELF
TRBV27	TRBJ2-3	13	TRBD1	ASSLVGTGTDTQY
TRBV19	TRBJ1-2	14	TRBD1	ASSTPGQGIDYGYT
TRBV30	TRBJ1-1	10	-	AWMGGNTEAF
TRBV7-7	TRBJ2-7	11	-	ASSSGSGYEQY
TRBV6-1	TRBJ1-5	15	-	ASSERDVSLSNQPQH
TRBV19	TRBJ2-1	10	-	ASSIGGNEQF
TRBV5-4	TRBJ1-2	11	-	ASSQKGGYGYT
TRBV7-6	TRBJ1-4	13	TRBD1	ASSNTGTGNEKLF
TRBV5-1	TRBJ2-7	12	-	ASSLVWGPYEQY
TRBV7-2	TRBJ2-5	15	TRBD2	ASSRRPGTRPRGEQY
TRBV9	TRBJ2-2	16	-	ASSPNHRFSSFTGELF
TRBV13	TRBJ2-7	14	TRBD2	ASSPGLAGDSYEQY
TRBV28	TRBJ2-7	9	-	ASSEGVEQY
TRBV27	TRBJ2-7	11	-	ASREAAGLLWD
TRBV14	TRBJ2-3	14	-	ASSPVRYLSTDTQY